This TCR beta chain was retrieved from a study of persistence of HIV-infected CD4 T cells. This was the immunoSEQ version 4 assay in survey mode. Clones were read by immunoSEQ multiplex PCR, and TCRdb kept only the in-frame ones, dropping some. This repertoire shows 36,000 or so clones, around four fifths found once; its top ten account for around 0.97%. Cells were stimulated with overlapping HIV-1 Gag 15-mer peptides. Memory cells lacking CD40L and CD69 with high CD45RO were sorted. A roughly 20-hour stimulation of CD8-depleted PBMCs used anti-CD28/CD49d costimulation, CD40-blocking antibody and enfuvirtide. This clone was recorded once. Its matching antigen is unknown. CDR3 size: 15 residues. Trimming removed 5 bases at V and 5 bases at J, with 18 bases between. Germline CDR1 and CDR2: MNHEY and SMNVEV (reference sequence). General study findings and limits: TCRbeta richness was lower in CMV- and Gag-responding cells than in anti-CD3/anti-CD28-responding cells. TCR oligoclonality correlated with proviral oligoclonality in the same sorted populations. Antigen-responding cells were enriched for degenerate expanded CDR3beta sequences.

Material: cultured CD4+ T cells from PBMCs, obtained from a patient who received antiretroviral therapy. The TCR was taken from an adult with HIV. The donor label of this sample is uncertain. V and J are TRBV27 and TRBJ2-5; D possibly corresponds to TRBD1 (6 bases). CDR3 amino acids: CASSPRQVHGETQYF. As DNA, the CDR3 is TGTGCCAGCAGTCCCAGACAGGTCCACGGGGAGACCCAGTACTTC.